This TCR beta chain was profiled in a study of T-cell memory formation after mild COVID-19 listed by TCRdb under 2021. Regarding the complete study: TCR sequence clusters from the two donors were found to be largely donor specific. In two donors, T-cell clones that expanded and contracted after mild COVID-19 were followed by sequencing TCRalpha and TCRbeta repertoires longitudinally. The cohort was made up of two young adult volunteers, one female and one male, who were previously healthy. General conclusions and limits of the study: Balanced CD4/CD8 phenotypes were observed for clones contracting from day 15 to 85, whereas a bias towards CD4+ was observed for a second wave of clones expanding from day 15 to 37. Some responding clones were found in pre-infection memory, which suggests that pre-existing cross-reactive memory T cells took part in the SARS-CoV-2 response. Contracting CD4+ clones turned up mainly in the CM and EM memory subsets, whereas EMRA was where CD8+ clones were enriched. The second-wave clones that peaked on day 37 were not confirmed to be SARS-CoV-2 specific. Only a couple of mild cases were covered in the study, and larger cohorts including severe cases with pre-infection samples were considered necessary.

The germline V gene provides CDR1 MGHRA and CDR2 YSYEKL. Spanning cysteine to phenylalanine, the CDR3 consists of 16 amino acids. This entry keeps only the CDR3 DNA: 48 bases, framed from base 1. Ends trimmed: V by 4 bases, J by 3 bases; bases unmatched to a gene: 11. PBMCs were isolated by Ficoll-Paque density gradient centrifugation. Worth noting for this clonotype: Its antigen has not been determined. The record has no base qualities; no much larger clone is one base away.

For sequencing, an Illumina NovaSeq 6000 was employed. TCRalpha and TCRbeta cDNA libraries were constructed by 5'RACE with constant-segment primers, with sample barcodes and unique molecular identifiers being introduced. RNA was extracted from every sample with Trizol reagent. Library amplification was performed in two PCR steps, and a second sample barcode and Illumina TruSeq adapters were introduced in the second step. Libraries were sequenced on an Illumina NovaSeq with 2 x 150 bp paired-end reads. The original pipeline was this. Reads were demultiplexed and collapsed into UMI-guided consensus sequences with migec v1.2.7. Using mixcr v2.1.11, UMI consensuses were aligned to TRA and TRB V and J templates and then assembled into clonotypes. A clonotype was counted as expanded or contracted only if both edgeR and NoisET called the change significant, with noise models trained on biological replicates. For edgeR calls, a false discovery rate-adjusted p below 0.01 and a log2 fold-change threshold of 1 were applied. PCA with hierarchical clustering of max-normalized trajectories of the 1000 most abundant clonotypes was used as exploratory dynamics analysis. Separately sequenced CD4+ and CD8+ repertoires were used to assign a CD4 or CD8 phenotype to each responding clone. The public reads were run again by TCRdb, first through fastp at Q25 and then through MiXCR, and only productive beta chains were kept. Records with the same CDR3 protein are collapsed into one entry carrying the most frequent genes and DNA. The V and J calls and clone size are TCRdb's, not the authors'. The sample table holds 250,000 or so distinct CDR3 sequences, of which roughly 18% were seen once. The ten largest clones add up to approximately 22% of the sample.

In this chain, TRBV4-1 is recombined with TRBJ2-7; TRBD1 aligns with 8 central bases. Sequencing was carried out using PBMCs or a T cell subset sorted from them (not recorded which). This clonotype was sampled from a man younger than 35 who had mild COVID-19 (a few samples of this study predate the infection). The sample titles of this study are shuffled in the database, so cell type and time point are left out; the donor was told from shared clones. In nucleotides, the sequence is TGCGCCAGCAGCCCTGTGGACAGGGCGGTGGTCTACGAGCAGTACTTC. The encoded protein is CASSPVDRAVVYEQYF.